This TCR beta chain is from a study of regulatory T cells in long-lasting Graves disease. Trimming left V 5 bases short and J 2 bases short, with 15 bases between. Germline V gene lookup returns CDR1 SEHNR and CDR2 FQNEAQ (reference sequence). CDR3 length: 15 amino acids. Building of the TCR beta libraries involved iRepertoire HTBI primers and Arm-PCR of CDR3 regions. TCRdb independently ran MiXCR on the multiplex PCR reads; one entry per CDR3 protein. The sample has under 500,000 distinct CDR3 sequences, 20% seen once. Time point: persistent/refractory GD, antithyroid drugs over 5 years with positive TRAb. With RNA extracted from PBMCs as input, the TCR library was made.

This receptor was obtained from a female donor with Graves disease. J is TRBJ2-5 and V is TRBV7-9; maybe TRBD1 (5 bases). Source: peripheral blood mononuclear cells (PBMCs), taken when the disease was refractory, from a patient treated with antithyroid drugs. The CDR3 sequence: CASSPPDIVQETQYF. In DNA form, the CDR3 reads TGTGCCAGCAGCCCACCGGACATAGTACAAGAGACCCAGTACTTC. Full variable domain (rest looked up from reference TRBV7-9 and TRBJ2-5): DTGVSQNPRHKITKRGQNVTFRCDPISEHNRLYWYRQTLGQGPEFLTYFQNEAQLEKSRLLSDRFSAERPKGSFSTLEIQRTEQGDSAMYLCASSPPDIVQETQYFGPGTRLLVL.